One and the same sample provided the 5 T cell receptor beta chains below, sequenced in a study of T cell responses to AZD1222 COVID-19 vaccine. Some clones are missing from TCRdb's copy, which holds only in-frame ones; the method was immunoSEQ multiplex PCR. The data show roughly 120,000 clones, roughly 90% seen once. The source was peripheral blood, collected on day 0 of AZD1222 vaccination. These receptors all come from an adult in good health.

Points on this clone: At the DNA level, this CDR3 is encoded by other sequences in the same sample as well. The chain is built from TRBV30 and TRBJ1-1, with a possible D match to TRBD1 (6 bases). The CDR3 contains 12 residues. Per germline, CDR1 GTSNPN and CDR2 SVGIG (reference sequence). V lost 2 bases and J lost 7, with 11 bases in between. In DNA, the CDR3 is TGTGCCTGGAGTAAACAGGGTGGTGAAGCTTTCTTT. Translated: CAWSKQGGEAFF. The whole variable domain, filled in from reference TRBV30 and TRBJ1-1, reads SQTIHQWPATLVQPVGSPLSLECTVEGTSNPNLYWYRQAAGRGLQLLFYSVGIGQISSEVPQNLSASRPQDRQFILSSKKLLLSDSGFYLCAWSKQGGEAFFGQGTRLTVV.

The rearrangement uses TRBV6-4 and TRBJ2-1; 8 nucleotides align to TRBD2. The germline V gene encodes CDR1 MRHNA and CDR2 SNTAGT. The J segment lost 0 bases and the V segment lost 6 bases, leaving 4 bases of the junction unmatched. The length of the CDR3 is 15 residues. CDR3 nucleotides: TGTGCCAGCAGCCCCAGCGGGGGCTCCTACAATGAGCAGTTCTTC. This translates into CASSPSGGSYNEQFF.

This clone was counted a single time. The CDR3 nucleotides read TGTGCCAGCAGCCGCGGGACAAACTCTGAAAAACTGTTTTTT. Its protein is CASSRGTNSEKLFF. The rearrangement links TRBV7-9 to TRBJ1-4; D might be TRBD1 (6 bases). The CDR3 runs to 14 residues. Germline loops: CDR1 SEHNR, CDR2 FQNEAQ (reference sequence). Trimming removed 5 bases at V and 7 bases at J, with 14 bases between.

The V and J genes are TRBV7-2 and TRBJ1-5, with D tentatively TRBD1 (6 bases). V was pared by 1 base and J by 2 bases, with 21 bases between. Per the germline V gene, CDR1 is SGHTA and CDR2 is FQGNSA. CDR3 length equals 19 residues. The CDR3, as DNA: TGTGCCAGCAGCTTAGTCCCCTCCCTGGGGGCGCGGGGCAATCAGCCCCAGCATTTT. This encodes CASSLVPSLGARGNQPQHF.

The chain joins TRBV4-2 to TRBJ2-1; 13 bases agree with TRBD2. Trimming at V came to 3 bases and at J to 7 bases, leaving 9 bases not matched to a gene. Germline CDR1 LGHNA, CDR2 YNFKEQ. The CDR3 is 17 residues long. The CDR3 sequence is CASSHALAGGLGNEQFF. The CDR3 region has the DNA TGTGCCAGCAGCCACGCACTAGCGGGGGGGCTCGGTAATGAGCAGTTCTTC.